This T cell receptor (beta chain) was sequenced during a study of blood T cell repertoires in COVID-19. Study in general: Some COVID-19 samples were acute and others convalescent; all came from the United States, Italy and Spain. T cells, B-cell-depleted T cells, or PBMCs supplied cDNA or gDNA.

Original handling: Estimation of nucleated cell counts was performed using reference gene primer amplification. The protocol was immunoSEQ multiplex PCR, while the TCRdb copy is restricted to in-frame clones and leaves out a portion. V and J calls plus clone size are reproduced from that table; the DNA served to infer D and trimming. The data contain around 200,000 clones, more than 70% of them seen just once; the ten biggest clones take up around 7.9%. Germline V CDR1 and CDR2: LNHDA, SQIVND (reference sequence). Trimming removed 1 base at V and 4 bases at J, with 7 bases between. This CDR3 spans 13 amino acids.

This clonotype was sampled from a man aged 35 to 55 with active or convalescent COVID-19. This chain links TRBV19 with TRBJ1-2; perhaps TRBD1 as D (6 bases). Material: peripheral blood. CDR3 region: CASSIGDIYGYTF. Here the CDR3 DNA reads TGTGCCAGTAGTATAGGGGACATCTATGGCTACACCTTC.